The sequence of this T cell receptor (beta chain) was determined in a study of tumor-infiltrating lymphocytes in primary liver carcinoma. Germline DNA was extracted alongside blood RNA, which was obtained from unsorted whole blood. At sampling, these chronic HBV carriers had received no treatment. TCR beta cDNA was prepared out of roughly 520 ng total RNA by means of a constant-region primer. Three nested multiplex PCR rounds, a slightly modified ARM-PCR, produced the libraries for TCR beta. Running 9 to 10 cycles apiece, the first two PCR rounds relied on TRBV1-TRBV30 forward primers together with a C-beta reverse primer. TCRdb reprocessed the multiplex PCR reads with MiXCR, giving one entry per CDR3 protein. In the table there are 300,000 to 400,000 distinct CDR3 sequences, 65% of which are singletons. The length of the CDR3 is 15 residues. Per the germline V gene, CDR1 is SNHLY and CDR2 is FYNNEI. With 0 bases removed from V and 1 base from J, the gap between germline ends came to 10 bases.

Sequencing input: peripheral blood. The gene calls are TRBV2 and TRBJ2-7, with D possibly TRBD1 on 6 matching bases. The receptor's source is a man between 35 and 55 years old with primary liver carcinoma and hepatitis B virus infection. CDR3 loop: CASSEAVRGSYEQYF. CDR3 sequence (DNA): TGTGCCAGCAGTGAAGCGGTCAGGGGTTCCTACGAGCAGTACTTC.